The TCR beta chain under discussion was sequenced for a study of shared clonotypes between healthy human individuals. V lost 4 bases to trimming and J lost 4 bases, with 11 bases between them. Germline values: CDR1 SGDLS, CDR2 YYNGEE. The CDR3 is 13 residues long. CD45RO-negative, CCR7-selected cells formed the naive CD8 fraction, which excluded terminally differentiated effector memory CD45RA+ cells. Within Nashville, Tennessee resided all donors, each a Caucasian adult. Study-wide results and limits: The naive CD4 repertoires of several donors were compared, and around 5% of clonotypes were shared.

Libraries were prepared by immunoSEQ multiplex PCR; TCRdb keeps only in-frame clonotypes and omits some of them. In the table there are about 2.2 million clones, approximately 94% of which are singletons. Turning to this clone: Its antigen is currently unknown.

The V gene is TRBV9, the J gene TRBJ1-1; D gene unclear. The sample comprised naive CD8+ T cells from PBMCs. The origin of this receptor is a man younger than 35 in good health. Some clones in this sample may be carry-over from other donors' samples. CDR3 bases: TGTGCCAGCAGCCCCAGTTTTGGCACTGAAGCTTTCTTT. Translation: CASSPSFGTEAFF. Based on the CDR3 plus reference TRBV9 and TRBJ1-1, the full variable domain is DSGVTQTPKHLITATGQRVTLRCSPRSGDLSVYWYQQSLDQGLQFLIQYYNGEERAKGNILERFSAQQFPDLHSELNLSSLELGDSALYFCASSPSFGTEAFFGQGTRLTVV.